The T cell receptor beta chain described here comes from a study of cytomegalovirus exposure and HLA in healthy donors. Overall study results and limits: According to the study, around 150 TCR beta chains were cytomegalovirus-associated. TRBV6-2, TRBV6-3 and some other V segments were excluded as indistinguishable. Differences between HLA loci emerged in a later analysis of TCR association rates, with DRB1 most and HLA-C fewest.

In the case of this clone: Its antigen is not identified.

PCR involved 60 Vbeta and 13 Jbeta primers. The authors' processing: Unique TCR beta chains totaled some 80 million in a later count, with 8.5 million to 12 million of them shared. TCRdb's copy holds only in-frame clones and misses some; the assay was immunoSEQ multiplex PCR. D and trimming come from the DNA, and the V and J calls and clone size come from that table. The sample holds 60,000 to 80,000 clones; more than 75% are singletons and the top ten take around 2.9%. The CDR3 spans 16 residues. CDR1 and CDR2 (germline): MNHNY, SVGAGI (reference sequence). V dropped 6 bases and J dropped 3; count of bases not matched to a gene: 13.

Source material: PBMCs. The sequence was collected from a girl aged 10 to 17 in good health and CMV-seropositive. The gene calls are TRBV6-6 and TRBJ2-7, with TRBD2 identical over 8 bases. CDR3 bases: TGTGCCAGCAGCCCCGTTTCTCGGAGCGGGGGCTACGAGCAGTACTTC. This sequence encodes CASSPVSRSGGYEQYF.